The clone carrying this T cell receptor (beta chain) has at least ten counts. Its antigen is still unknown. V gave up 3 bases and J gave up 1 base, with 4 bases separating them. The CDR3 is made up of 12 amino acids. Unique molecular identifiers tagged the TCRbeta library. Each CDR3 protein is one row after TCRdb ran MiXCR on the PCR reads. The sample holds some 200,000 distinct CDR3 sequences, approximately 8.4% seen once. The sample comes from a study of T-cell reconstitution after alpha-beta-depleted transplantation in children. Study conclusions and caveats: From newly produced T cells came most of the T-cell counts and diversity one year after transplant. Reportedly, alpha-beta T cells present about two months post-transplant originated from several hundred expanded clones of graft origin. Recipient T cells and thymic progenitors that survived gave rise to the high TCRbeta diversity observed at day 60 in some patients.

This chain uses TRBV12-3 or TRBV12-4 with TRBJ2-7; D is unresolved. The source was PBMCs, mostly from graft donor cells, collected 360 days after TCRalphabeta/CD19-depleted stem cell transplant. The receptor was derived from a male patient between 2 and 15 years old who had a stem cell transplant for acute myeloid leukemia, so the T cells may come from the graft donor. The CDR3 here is CASSFGSYEQYF. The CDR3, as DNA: TGTGCCAGCAGTTTCGGGTCCTACGAGCAGTACTTC.